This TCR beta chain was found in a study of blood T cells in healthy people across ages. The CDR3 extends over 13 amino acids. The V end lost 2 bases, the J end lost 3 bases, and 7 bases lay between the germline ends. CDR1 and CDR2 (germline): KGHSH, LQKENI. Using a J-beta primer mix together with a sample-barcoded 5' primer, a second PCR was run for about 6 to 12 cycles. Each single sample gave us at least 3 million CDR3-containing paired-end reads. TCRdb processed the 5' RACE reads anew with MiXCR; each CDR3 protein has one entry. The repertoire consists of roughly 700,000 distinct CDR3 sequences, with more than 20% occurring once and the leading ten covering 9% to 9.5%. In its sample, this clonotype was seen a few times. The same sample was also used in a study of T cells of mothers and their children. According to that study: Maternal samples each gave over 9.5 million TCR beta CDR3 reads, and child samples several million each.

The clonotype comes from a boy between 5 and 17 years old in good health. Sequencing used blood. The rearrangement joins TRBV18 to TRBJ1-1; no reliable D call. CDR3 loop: CASSPGRDTEAFF. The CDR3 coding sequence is TGTGCCAGCTCACCAGGGAGGGACACTGAAGCTTTCTTT.